The subject of this entry is one T cell receptor (beta chain). The antigen is undetermined. Other DNA sequences in this sample translate to the same CDR3. The germline V and J ends were trimmed by 2 bases and 2 bases, with 6 bases remaining between them. This CDR3 has 13 residues. Germline lookup yields CDR1 MNHEY and CDR2 SMNVEV (reference sequence). The sample belongs to a study of shared clonotypes between healthy human individuals. Study-wide background: For every donor, three CD4 naive, three CD4 memory, two CD8 naive and one CD8 memory plates were used.

Every immunoSEQ plate was one replicate of a subset's evenly spread DNA. Data came from immunoSEQ multiplex PCR; TCRdb stores just in-frame clones and leaves some out. The sample lists around 1,900,000 clones, approximately 92% occurring once. The study, taken as a whole, reports: Naive subsets usually exceeded memory subsets in estimated richness.

Terminally differentiated effector memory CD45RA+ cells were excluded by CCR7 positive selection of CD45RO-negative cells. The V call is TRBV27, the J call TRBJ2-5; D remains unclear. The sample consisted of naive CD8+ T cells from PBMCs. This sequence originates from a young man in good health. Some clones in this sample may be carry-over from other donors' samples. The chain's CDR3 is CASSLVVQETQYF. The CDR3 nucleotides read TGTGCCAGCAGTTTAGTGGTACAAGAGACCCAGTACTTC.